The clone carrying this TCR beta chain qualifies as medium-sized (0.01 to 0.1%). These data originate in a study of metastatic and nonmetastatic thyroid tumors. Via MiXCR, TCRdb re-called the PCR reads. In the table there are around 30,000 clones, 16% of which are singletons. Each patient came to thyroid surgery without any prior treatment (of any kind). In germline, CDR1 is SGHNT, CDR2 YENEEA. This CDR3 has 16 residues. The V gene lost 1 base and the J gene lost 0 bases, with 12 bases spanning the gap. This chain connects TRBV11-3 to TRBJ2-5; no definite D call. The sequence was obtained from a female donor with papillary thyroid cancer or a benign thyroid nodule (not recorded which). Some clones in this sample may be carry-over from other donors' samples. The sequenced sample consisted of blood. The CDR3 coding sequence is TGTGCCAGCAGCTTAGCTAGGGTGACGTACCAAGAGACCCAGTACTTC. Residues: CASSLARVTYQETQYF.